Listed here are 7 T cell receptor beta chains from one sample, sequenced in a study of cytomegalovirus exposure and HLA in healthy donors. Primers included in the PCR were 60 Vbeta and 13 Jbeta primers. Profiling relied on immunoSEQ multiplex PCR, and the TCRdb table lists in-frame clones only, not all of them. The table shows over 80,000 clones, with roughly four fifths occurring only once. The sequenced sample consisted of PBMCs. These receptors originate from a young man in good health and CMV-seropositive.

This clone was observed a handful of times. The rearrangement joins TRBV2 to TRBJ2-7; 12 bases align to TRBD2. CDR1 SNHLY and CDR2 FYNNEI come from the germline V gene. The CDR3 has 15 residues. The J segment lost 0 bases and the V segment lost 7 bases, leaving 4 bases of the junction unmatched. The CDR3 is CASNPSGRASYEQYF. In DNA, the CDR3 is TGTGCCAGCAACCCTAGCGGGAGGGCCTCCTACGAGCAGTACTTC.

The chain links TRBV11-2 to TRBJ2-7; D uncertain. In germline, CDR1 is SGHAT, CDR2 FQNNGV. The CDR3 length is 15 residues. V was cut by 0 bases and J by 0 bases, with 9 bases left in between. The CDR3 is CASSLDWSASYEQYF. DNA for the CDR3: TGTGCCAGCAGCTTAGATTGGAGTGCCTCCTACGAGCAGTACTTC.

The CDR3 DNA is TGCAGCGTCGGACAGGGGGGAAATCAGCCCCAGCATTTT. As protein: CSVGQGGNQPQHF. The rearrangement joins TRBV29-1 to TRBJ1-5, with 10 positions matching TRBD1. V lost 6 bases to trimming and J lost 4 bases; unmatched junction nucleotides: 3. Germline lookup yields CDR1 SQVTM and CDR2 ANQGSEA. The CDR3 runs to 13 residues.

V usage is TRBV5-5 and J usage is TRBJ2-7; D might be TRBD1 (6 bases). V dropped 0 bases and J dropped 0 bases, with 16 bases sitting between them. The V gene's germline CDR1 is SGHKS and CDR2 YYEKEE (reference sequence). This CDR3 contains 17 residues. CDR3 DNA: TGTGCCAGCAGCTTGGGGGACAATTCGGTGGGCTCCTACGAGCAGTACTTC. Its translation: CASSLGDNSVGSYEQYF. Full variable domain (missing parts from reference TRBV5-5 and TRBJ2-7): DAGVTQSPTHLIKTRGQQVTLRCSPISGHKSVSWYQQVLGQGPQFIFQYYEKEERGRGNFPDRFSARQFPNYSSELNVNALLLGDSALYLCASSLGDNSVGSYEQYFGPGTRLTVT.

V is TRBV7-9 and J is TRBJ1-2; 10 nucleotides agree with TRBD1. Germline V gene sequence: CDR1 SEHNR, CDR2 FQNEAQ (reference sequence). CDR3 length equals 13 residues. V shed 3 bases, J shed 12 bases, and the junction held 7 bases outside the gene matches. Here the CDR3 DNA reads TGTGCCAGCAGCTTCGGACAGGGGGGAGGGCACACCTTC. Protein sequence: CASSFGQGGGHTF.

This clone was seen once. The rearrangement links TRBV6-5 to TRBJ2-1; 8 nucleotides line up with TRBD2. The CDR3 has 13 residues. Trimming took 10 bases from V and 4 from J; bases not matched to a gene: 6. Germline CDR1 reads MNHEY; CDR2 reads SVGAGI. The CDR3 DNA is TGTGCCACCCTAGCGGGCCCTTACAATGAGCAGTTCTTC. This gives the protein CATLAGPYNEQFF.

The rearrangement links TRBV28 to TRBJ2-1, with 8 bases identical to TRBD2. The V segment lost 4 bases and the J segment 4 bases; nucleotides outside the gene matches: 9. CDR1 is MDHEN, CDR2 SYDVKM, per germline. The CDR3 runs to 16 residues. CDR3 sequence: CASSSRVAGNYNEQFF. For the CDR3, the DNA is TGTGCCAGCAGTTCCCGGGTAGCGGGAAATTACAATGAGCAGTTCTTC.